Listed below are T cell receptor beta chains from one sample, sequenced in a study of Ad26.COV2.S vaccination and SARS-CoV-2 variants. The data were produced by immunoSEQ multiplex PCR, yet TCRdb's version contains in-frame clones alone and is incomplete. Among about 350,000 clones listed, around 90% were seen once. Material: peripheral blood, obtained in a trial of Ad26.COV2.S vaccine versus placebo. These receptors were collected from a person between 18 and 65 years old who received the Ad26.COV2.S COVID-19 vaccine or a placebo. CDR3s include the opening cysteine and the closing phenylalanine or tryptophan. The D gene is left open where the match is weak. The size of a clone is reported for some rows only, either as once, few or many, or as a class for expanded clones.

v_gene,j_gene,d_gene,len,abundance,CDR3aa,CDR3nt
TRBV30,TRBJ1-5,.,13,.,CAWMGGANQPQHF,TGTGCCTGGATGGGGGGGGCAAATCAGCCCCAGCATTTT
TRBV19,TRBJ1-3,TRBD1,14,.,CATGTGSSGNTIYF,TGTGCCACCGGGACAGGGAGCTCTGGAAACACCATATATTTT
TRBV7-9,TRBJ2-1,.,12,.,CASSSTTNEQFF,TGTGCCAGCAGCTCGACTACAAATGAGCAGTTCTTC
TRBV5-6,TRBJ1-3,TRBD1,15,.,CASSLGQGAGNTIYF,TGTGCCAGCAGCTTGGGTCAGGGGGCTGGAAACACCATATATTTT
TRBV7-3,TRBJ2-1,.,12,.,CASSVQGNEQFF,TGTGCCAGCAGCGTCCAGGGGAATGAGCAGTTCTTC
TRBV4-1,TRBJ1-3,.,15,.,CASSGTGLPGNTIYF,TGCGCCAGCAGCGGAACAGGGCTACCGGGAAACACCATATATTTT
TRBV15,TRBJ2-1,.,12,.,CATSRHQSEQFF,TGTGCCACCAGCAGACACCAAAGTGAGCAGTTCTTC
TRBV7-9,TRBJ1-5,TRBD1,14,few,CASSPGTGFQPQHF,TGTGCCAGCAGCCCTGGGACAGGGTTTCAGCCCCAGCATTTT
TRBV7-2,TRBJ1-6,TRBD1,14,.,CASSVRQGNSPLHF,TGTGCCAGCAGCGTCAGACAGGGGAATTCACCCCTCCACTTT
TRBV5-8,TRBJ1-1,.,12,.,CASSLPGTEAFF,TGTGCCAGCAGCTTGCCGGGGACTGAAGCTTTCTTT
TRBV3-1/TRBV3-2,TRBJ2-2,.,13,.,CASRSTMTGELFF,TGTGCCAGCAGATCCACTATGACCGGGGAGCTGTTTTTT
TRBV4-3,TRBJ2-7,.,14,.,CASSQDDGLDEQYF,TGCGCCAGCAGCCAAGATGATGGGCTGGACGAGCAGTACTTC
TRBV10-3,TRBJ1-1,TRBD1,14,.,CAISQTGHVPEAFF,TGTGCCATCAGTCAGACAGGGCATGTTCCTGAAGCTTTCTTT
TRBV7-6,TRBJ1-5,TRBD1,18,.,CASSARGSGTGGDQPQHF,TGTGCCAGCAGCGCACGGGGCTCCGGGACAGGGGGTGATCAGCCCCAGCATTTT
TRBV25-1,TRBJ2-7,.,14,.,CASSPETVSYEQYF,TGTGCCAGCAGTCCAGAGACAGTCAGCTACGAGCAGTACTTC
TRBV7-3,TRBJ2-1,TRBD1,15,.,CASSPDRESYNEQFF,TGTGCCAGCAGCCCAGACAGGGAAAGCTACAATGAGCAGTTCTTC
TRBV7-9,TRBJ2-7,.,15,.,CASSQGLPPDYEQYF,TGTGCCAGCAGCCAGGGACTCCCCCCGGACTACGAGCAGTACTTC
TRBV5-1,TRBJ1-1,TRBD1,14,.,CASSLPGQVPEAFF,TGCGCCAGCAGCTTACCGGGACAGGTACCTGAAGCTTTCTTT
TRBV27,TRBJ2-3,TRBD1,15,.,CASSIKQGQGGTQYF,TGTGCCAGCAGTATAAAACAAGGACAGGGAGGTACGCAGTATTTT
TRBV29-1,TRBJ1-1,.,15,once,CSAIGRGTRDTEAFF,TGCAGCGCCATCGGTCGGGGGACGAGGGACACTGAAGCTTTCTTT
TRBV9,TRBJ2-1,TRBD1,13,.,CASSASGGVEQFF,TGTGCCAGCAGCGCCTCAGGGGGCGTGGAGCAGTTCTTC
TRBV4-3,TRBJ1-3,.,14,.,CASSQDSWGNTIYF,TGCGCCAGCAGCCAAGATTCCTGGGGAAACACCATATATTTT
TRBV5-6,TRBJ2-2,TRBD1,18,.,CASSLGTGGARTTGELFF,TGTGCCAGCAGCTTGGGAACAGGGGGCGCCCGAACCACCGGGGAGCTGTTTTTT
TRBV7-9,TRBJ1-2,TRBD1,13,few,CASSLDRSYGYTF,TGTGCCAGCAGCTTGGACAGGAGCTATGGCTACACCTTC
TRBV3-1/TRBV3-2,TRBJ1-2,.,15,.,CASSHYNKRGYGYTF,TGTGCCAGCAGCCATTATAACAAGAGGGGCTATGGCTACACCTTC
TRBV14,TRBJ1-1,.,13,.,CASSQDRGRGAFF,TGTGCCAGCAGCCAAGATCGGGGACGGGGGGCCTTCTTT
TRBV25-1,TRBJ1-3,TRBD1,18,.,CASSDQGTGYLAGNTIYF,TGTGCCAGCAGTGACCAGGGGACAGGTTATTTGGCTGGAAACACCATATATTTT
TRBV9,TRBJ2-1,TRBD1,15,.,CASSAGTGAYNEQFF,TGTGCCAGCAGCGCAGGGACAGGCGCCTACAATGAGCAGTTCTTC
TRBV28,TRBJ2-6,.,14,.,CASSLNSGANVLTF,TGTGCCAGCAGCCTCAACTCTGGGGCCAACGTCCTGACTTTC
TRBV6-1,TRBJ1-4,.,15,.,CASSEEDGGNEKLFF,TGTGCCAGCAGTGAAGAAGACGGCGGGAATGAAAAACTGTTTTTT
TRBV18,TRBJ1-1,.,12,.,CASSGGGTEAFF,TGTGCCAGCTCAGGGGGTGGCACTGAAGCTTTCTTT
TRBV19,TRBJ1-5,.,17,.,CASRDLSRTASNQPQHF,TGTGCCAGTAGGGACCTATCGAGGACAGCTAGCAATCAGCCCCAGCATTTT
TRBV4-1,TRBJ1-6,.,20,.,CASSQSFSGDRQVPYSPLHF,TGCGCCAGCAGCCAATCGTTTTCTGGGGACCGTCAGGTTCCCTATTCACCCCTCCACTTT
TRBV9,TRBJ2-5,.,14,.,CASSVAAGLETQYF,TGTGCCAGCAGCGTAGCGGCCGGTCTTGAGACCCAGTACTTC
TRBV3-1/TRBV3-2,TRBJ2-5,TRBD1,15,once,CASSQSPGQQETQYF,TGTGCCAGCAGCCAGTCTCCGGGACAGCAAGAGACCCAGTACTTC
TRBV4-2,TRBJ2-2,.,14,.,CASSLRANTGELFF,TGTGCCAGCAGCCTCAGAGCGAACACCGGGGAGCTGTTTTTT
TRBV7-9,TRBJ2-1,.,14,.,CASSLSTSYNEQFF,TGTGCCAGCAGCTTATCAACCAGTTACAATGAGCAGTTCTTC
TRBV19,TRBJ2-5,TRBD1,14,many,CASSIRTGKETQYF,TGTGCCAGTAGTATTCGGACAGGGAAAGAGACCCAGTACTTC
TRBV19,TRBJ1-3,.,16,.,CASSIFALTSGNTIYF,TGTGCCAGTAGTATCTTTGCGCTAACTTCTGGAAACACCATATATTTT
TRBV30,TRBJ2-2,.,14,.,CAWSLDGYTGELFF,TGTGCCTGGAGTTTGGACGGATACACCGGGGAGCTGTTTTTT